The TCR beta chain described here comes from a study of blood T cell repertoires in COVID-19. Cohort 3 recovery required two negative PCRs, clearance, or symptom resolution. Authors' analysis steps: Amplification with reference gene primers provided the estimates of nucleated cell counts. The method was immunoSEQ multiplex PCR; TCRdb's version includes in-frame clones alone and lacks a portion of them. V and J calls and clone size are given by that table; D and trimming were obtained from the DNA. The sample includes a few hundred thousand clones, about 87% of them seen just once. The CDR3 runs to 15 residues. CDR1 and CDR2 from the germline V gene are SGHRS and YFSETQ. V dropped 0 bases and J dropped 3 bases, with 13 bases sitting between them.

Sequenced input: PBMCs or T cells enriched from blood (not recorded which). The sequence was collected from a woman younger than 30 who had recovered from COVID-19. This rearrangement joins TRBV5-1 to TRBJ2-7, with D maybe TRBD2 (6 bases). The DNA of the CDR3 is TGCGCCAGCAGCTTGGTGGGGGGTCGGAGCTACGAGCAGTACTTC. Its protein product is CASSLVGGRSYEQYF.